This T cell receptor beta chain originates from a study of blood T cells in healthy people across ages. Notes on the study in general: No conclusive comparison of naive versus antigen-experienced cells was possible with unsorted PBMCs. As age increased, TCR beta diversity per million T cells fell in a roughly linear fashion. Long-lived donors had more naive CD4+ cells and higher diversity than aged donors.

This clonotype was observed a single time. Its antigen remains unidentified. A J-beta primer mix and a sample-barcoded 5' primer were used in a second PCR of roughly 6 to 11 cycles. In TCRdb, the 5' RACE reads were re-called with MiXCR into one record per CDR3 protein. The repertoire consists of approximately 800,000 distinct CDR3 sequences, with approximately 60% occurring once and the leading ten covering roughly 25%. Sequencing used blood. This receptor was identified in a man between 40 and 49 years old in good health.

The CDR3, as DNA: TGCAGTGCTACCGTGATAGCGGGAGGGCAGCAAGAGACCCAGTACTTC. Residues: CSATVIAGGQQETQYF. The chain uses TRBV20-1 and TRBJ2-5; 11 bases line up with TRBD2. The V gene end was trimmed by 4 bases and the J gene end by 2 bases; junction bases not matched to a gene: 9. The CDR3 is 16 amino acids. CDR1 and CDR2 (germline): DFQATT, SNEGSKA (reference sequence).